These 25 T cell receptor beta chains came from one sample sequenced in a study of regulatory T cells in long-lasting Graves disease. The sample's time point: newly diagnosed GD, antithyroid drugs for less than 3 months. The TCR library was prepared using RNA isolated from PBMCs. The authors built TCR beta libraries using iRepertoire HTBI primers and Arm-PCR of CDR3 regions. TCRdb called the multiplex PCR reads again in MiXCR, with one record for every CDR3 protein. The table has a few hundred thousand distinct CDR3 sequences, about 15% seen once. These same data were also listed under a study on T cells in Graves' hyperthyroidism and ophthalmopathy.

The specimen was peripheral blood mononuclear cells (PBMCs), collected at new diagnosis, from a patient treated with antithyroid drugs. These receptors all come from a woman in her 40s with Graves disease.

This clonotype was detected a few times. This chain joins TRBV5-5 and TRBJ1-5, with TRBD1 identical over 7 bases. Germline-derived CDR1 and CDR2 are SGHKS and YYEKEE (reference sequence). The junction had 3 bases not matched to a gene; V was cut back by 0 bases and J by 6 bases. This CDR3 is 14 amino acids long. The CDR3 DNA sequence: TGTGCCAGCAGCTTGGAGGGGGCCAGTCAGCCCCAGCATTTT. It translates to CASSLEGASQPQHF.

The chain combines TRBV13 with TRBJ2-1; D gene unclear. Germline V gene sequence: CDR1 PRHDT, CDR2 FYEKMQ (reference sequence). V lost 4 bases and J 8 bases, leaving 15 bases between the germline ends. The CDR3 totals 14 residues. The CDR3 DNA reads TGTGCCAGCAGCTCCCCTCCCCCCGAGGATGAGCAGTTCTTC. Its translation: CASSSPPPEDEQFF.

Ten or more counts support this clonotype. This rearrangement joins TRBV20-1 to TRBJ2-7, with TRBD2 matching over 10 bases. This CDR3 is built from 14 residues. Trimming at V came to 4 bases and at J to 2 bases, leaving 5 bases not matched to a gene. The germline gives CDR1 DFQATT, CDR2 SNEGSKA (reference sequence). The CDR3 spells CSATSSGGTYEQYF. The CDR3 nucleotides read TGCAGTGCTACCTCTAGCGGGGGTACCTACGAGCAGTACTTC.

This clonotype was seen ten or more times. The V and J genes are TRBV7-2 and TRBJ1-6, with a possible D match to TRBD1 (6 bases). V was cut by 5 bases and J by 8 bases, with 16 bases left in between. Germline values: CDR1 SGHTA, CDR2 FQGNSA. This CDR3 has 15 amino acids. The CDR3 spells CASSLEGGPYSPLHF. CDR3 bases: TGTGCCAGCAGCCTAGAAGGGGGGCCATATTCACCCCTCCACTTT.

This clonotype appeared many times. The J gene is TRBJ2-1, the V gene TRBV27; TRBD2 might be the D (6 bases). Per the germline V gene, CDR1 is MNHEY and CDR2 is SMNVEV (reference sequence). V lost 2 bases and J 6 bases, leaving 11 bases between the germline ends. The CDR3 spans 14 residues. CDR3 nucleotides: TGTGCCAGCAGTTTAGGACTACGTTTCAATGAGCAGTTCTTC. Translating gives CASSLGLRFNEQFF.

In its sample, this clonotype was seen many times. At one of its ends the junction is not consistent with the germline gene, which may arise from a read error. This chain connects TRBV6-1 to TRBJ2-1, with D possibly TRBD2 on 6 matching bases. Germline V CDR1 and CDR2: MNHNS, SASEGT. The CDR3 contains 14 residues. Written as DNA, the CDR3 is TGTGCCAGCAGTAAAGCGGGTTTCTACAATGAGCAGTTCTTC. Encoded protein: CASSKAGFYNEQFF.

This clonotype was recorded at least ten times. The chain links TRBV12-3 or TRBV12-4 to TRBJ1-1, with no clear D. The CDR3 runs to 12 residues. Deletions cut 8 bases from V and 5 bases from J, with 12 bases between. The CDR3 loop reads CASGEPRTEAFF. CDR3 DNA: TGTGCCAGCGGAGAACCGCGTACTGAAGCTTTCTTT.

This clonotype has a count of ten or more. The chain is built from TRBV11-2 and TRBJ2-7, with no clear D. This CDR3 is 14 amino acids long. Germline CDR1 SGHAT, CDR2 FQNNGV. The germline V and J ends were trimmed by 0 bases and 1 base, with 7 bases remaining between them. Written as DNA, the CDR3 is TGTGCCAGCAGCTTAGAACGTCGATCCTACGAGCAGTACTTC. Translation: CASSLERRSYEQYF.

This clonotype was recorded many times. The rearrangement links TRBV5-1 to TRBJ1-1; possible D gene TRBD1, 6 bases. Deletions cut 3 bases from V and 11 bases from J, with 20 bases between. The CDR3 runs to 14 residues. The V gene's germline CDR1 is SGHRS and CDR2 YFSETQ. CDR3 in amino acids: CASSSSGDTGLAFF. In DNA form, the CDR3 reads TGCGCCAGCAGCTCGTCAGGAGATACAGGGTTGGCTTTCTTT. The full variable domain, its missing parts supplied by reference TRBV5-1 and TRBJ1-1, is KAGVTQTPRYLIKTRGQQVTLSCSPISGHRSVSWYQQTPGQGLQFLFEYFSETQRNKGNFPGRFSGRQFSNSRSEMNVSTLELGDSALYLCASSSSGDTGLAFFGQGTRLTVV.

The J gene is TRBJ1-5, the V gene TRBV15, with D possibly matching TRBD1 (6 bases). V was clipped by 9 bases and J by 4 bases, with 19 bases between them. Germline lookup yields CDR1 LNHNV and CDR2 YYDKDF (reference sequence). The CDR3 runs 15 residues. In DNA, the CDR3 is TGTGCCACTTCCAGGGCGGGGGCGTTTAATCAGCCCCAGCATTTT. Translating it yields CATSRAGAFNQPQHF.

This clonotype was counted a few times. The conserved closing phenylalanine or tryptophan is absent in this CDR3, likely reflecting a read error. The CDR3 DNA follows: TGTGCCAGCAGCGTAGACCCCCGGACAGCAGATACGCAGTATTCT. Translating it yields CASSVDPRTADTQYS. The gene calls are TRBV9 and TRBJ2-3; a possible D gene is TRBD1 (6 bases). The ends were cut back, 0 bases at V and 4 bases at J, with 12 bases in the middle. Germline CDR1 and CDR2: SGDLS and YYNGEE. This CDR3 is 15 amino acids long.

This clonotype has a count of ten or more. The gene calls are TRBV3-1 and TRBJ2-3, with D maybe TRBD2 (6 bases). V lost 0 bases to trimming and J lost 4 bases, with 11 bases between them. The length of the CDR3 is 15 residues. Germline V gene lookup returns CDR1 LGHDT and CDR2 YNNKEL (reference sequence). The CDR3 sequence: CASSQDGGFADTQYF. Here the CDR3 DNA reads TGTGCCAGCAGCCAAGATGGAGGGTTCGCAGATACGCAGTATTTT.

This clonotype was observed many times. This chain connects TRBV11-3 to TRBJ2-7, with D possibly TRBD1 on 5 matching bases. The CDR3 spans 14 residues. Germline CDR1 reads SGHNT; CDR2 reads YENEEA. V shed 1 base and J shed 6 bases, with 13 bases lying between them. The CDR3 protein is CASSLATTVSEQYF. CDR3 DNA: TGTGCCAGCAGCTTAGCGACGACAGTTTCCGAGCAGTACTTC.

This clonotype was recorded many times. The V call is TRBV20-1, the J call TRBJ2-3; 15 positions match TRBD2. The CDR3 sequence is 20 residues long. Germline CDR1 DFQATT, CDR2 SNEGSKA (reference sequence). V dropped 1 base and J dropped 0; count of bases not matched to a gene: 11. The CDR3 bases are TGCAGTGCTAGAGTAGGACTAGCGGGAGGGCCGGGGACTAGCACAGATACGCAGTATTTT. Translation: CSARVGLAGGPGTSTDTQYF.

Worth noting for this clonotype: The junction and the germline gene differ at one end; a read error may be behind it. V usage is TRBV5-4 and J usage is TRBJ2-2; 8 nucleotides match TRBD2. Per germline, CDR1 SGHNT and CDR2 YYREEE (reference sequence). The CDR3 loop spans 16 amino acids. Here the CDR3 reads CASSLGLALNTGEPLF. DNA for the CDR3: TGTGCCAGCAGCTTGGGACTAGCGCTTAACACCGGGGAGCCGCTTTTT.

The rearrangement uses TRBV25-1 and TRBJ1-1; weak D call: TRBD1 (6 bases). V was pared by 3 bases and J by 5 bases, with 10 bases between. CDR1 and CDR2 (germline): MGHDK, SYGVNS. The CDR3 has 13 residues. CDR3 in DNA: TGTGCCAGCAGTGATGAAGGGGGGACTGAAGCTTTCTTT. This codes for CASSDEGGTEAFF.

This clonotype was seen a few times. J is TRBJ2-7 and V is TRBV4-1; D perhaps matches TRBD2 (6 bases). V shed 4 bases and J shed 5 bases, with 12 bases lying between them. This CDR3 region has 13 residues. Germline V gene lookup returns CDR1 MGHRA and CDR2 YSYEKL. The CDR3 bases are TGCGCCAGCAGCCTCACTAGCTTCAACGAGCAGTACTTC. Protein product: CASSLTSFNEQYF.

The V gene is TRBV7-3, the J gene TRBJ2-1; 8 bases are a match to TRBD2. This CDR3 spans 17 amino acids. V gave up 2 bases and J gave up 8 bases; unmatched junction bases: 14. CDR1 and CDR2 from the germline V gene are SGHTA and FQGTGA. The CDR3: CASSLVAGGGGWDEQFF. Here the CDR3 DNA reads TGTGCCAGCAGCTTAGTTGCGGGGGGCGGGGGTTGGGATGAGCAGTTCTTC. The whole variable domain, filled in from reference TRBV7-3 and TRBJ2-1, reads GAGVSQTPSNKVTEKGKYVELRCDPISGHTALYWYRQSLGQGPEFLIYFQGTGAADDSGLPNDRFFAVRPEGSVSTLKIQRTERGDSAVYLCASSLVAGGGGWDEQFFGPGTRLTVL.

This clonotype was counted ten times or more. CDR3 nucleotide sequence: TGCAGTGCTAGCTCCCGACAGGAGTTGAACACTGAAGCTTTCTTT. Translation gives CSASSRQELNTEAFF. This rearrangement joins TRBV20-1 to TRBJ1-1, with D maybe TRBD1 (6 bases). The V end was cut by 3 bases, the J end by 0 bases, with 14 bases between. CDR1 is DFQATT and CDR2 is SNEGSKA in the germline V gene (reference sequence). The CDR3 length is 15 residues.

A few counts support this clonotype. The chain uses TRBV10-1 and TRBJ2-3; D not certain. Germline lookup yields CDR1 WNHNN and CDR2 SYGVQD (reference sequence). The V end was cut by 5 bases, the J end by 2 bases, with 11 bases between. This CDR3 is built from 14 residues. CDR3 in amino acids: CASSYGRPTDTQYF. For the CDR3, the DNA is TGCGCCAGCAGTTACGGTCGTCCCACAGATACGCAGTATTTT.

The table lists this clonotype with many counts. This chain links TRBV13 with TRBJ2-3; 11 bases are shared with TRBD2. V lost 5 bases to trimming and J lost 6 bases; unmatched junction nucleotides: 10. The CDR3 consists of 16 residues. CDR1 is PRHDT and CDR2 is FYEKMQ in the germline V gene (reference sequence). DNA for the CDR3: TGTGCCAGCAGCCCTCAACTAGCGGGAGAAGGGGATACGCAGTATTTT. This translates into CASSPQLAGEGDTQYF.

This clonotype was observed a few times. This rearrangement joins TRBV5-6 to TRBJ1-1; a weak D match, TRBD1 (5 bases). Germline CDR1 is SGHDT and CDR2 is YYEEEE. V shed 3 bases and J shed 8 bases, with 11 bases lying between them. This CDR3 is built from 12 residues. CDR3 in DNA: TGTGCCAGCAGCTCTGGGGGGTACGAAGCTTTCTTT. As protein: CASSSGGYEAFF.

This clonotype was seen at least ten times. The rearrangement links TRBV6-9 to TRBJ2-2; the match to TRBD1 covers 7 bases. This CDR3 is built from 14 residues. CDR1 and CDR2 from the germline V gene are MNHGY and SVAAGI. Trimming cost V 3 bases and J 6 bases; bases outside gene matches: 4. In nucleotides, the CDR3 is TGTGCCAGCAGTTACTCCCAGGGGGCCGGGGAGCTGTTTTTT. This sequence encodes CASSYSQGAGELFF.

In its sample, this clonotype was seen many times. The gene calls are TRBV6-1 and TRBJ2-7; 13 bases line up with TRBD2. The CDR3 consists of 14 residues. After removal of 6 bases from V and 6 bases from J, the junction contained 5 bases not matched to a gene. The germline gives CDR1 MNHNS, CDR2 SASEGT. DNA for the CDR3: TGTGCCAGCAGACTAGCGGGAGGGTCTGGCGAGCAGTACTTC. This sequence encodes CASRLAGGSGEQYF.

The chain couples TRBV9 to TRBJ1-6; 9 bases fit TRBD1. This CDR3 has 14 residues. Germline V gene data show CDR1 as SGDLS and CDR2 as YYNGEE. Trimming at V came to 5 bases and at J to 9 bases, leaving 6 bases not matched to a gene. The CDR3 DNA is TGTGCCAGCAGTGCCGGGACAGGGCGTTCACCCCTCCACTTT. Translation: CASSAGTGRSPLHF.